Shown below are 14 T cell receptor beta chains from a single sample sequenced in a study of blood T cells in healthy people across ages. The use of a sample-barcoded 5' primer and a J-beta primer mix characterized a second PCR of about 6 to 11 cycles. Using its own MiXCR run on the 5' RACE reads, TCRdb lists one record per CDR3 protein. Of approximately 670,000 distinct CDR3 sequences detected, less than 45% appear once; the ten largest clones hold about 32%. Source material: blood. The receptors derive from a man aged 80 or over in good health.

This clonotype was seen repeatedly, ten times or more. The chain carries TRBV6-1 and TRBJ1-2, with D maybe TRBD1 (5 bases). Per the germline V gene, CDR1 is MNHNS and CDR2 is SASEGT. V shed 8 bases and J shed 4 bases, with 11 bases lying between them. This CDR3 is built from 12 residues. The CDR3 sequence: CASRDLGYGYTF. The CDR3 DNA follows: TGTGCCAGCCGGGACTTGGGCTATGGCTACACCTTC.

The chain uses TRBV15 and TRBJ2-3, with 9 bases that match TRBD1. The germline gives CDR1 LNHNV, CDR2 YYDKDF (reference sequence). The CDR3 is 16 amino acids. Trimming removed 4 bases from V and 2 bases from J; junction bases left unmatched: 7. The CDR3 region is CATSTPTGGFTDTQYF. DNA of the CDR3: TGTGCCACCAGCACCCCGACAGGGGGTTTCACAGATACGCAGTATTTT.

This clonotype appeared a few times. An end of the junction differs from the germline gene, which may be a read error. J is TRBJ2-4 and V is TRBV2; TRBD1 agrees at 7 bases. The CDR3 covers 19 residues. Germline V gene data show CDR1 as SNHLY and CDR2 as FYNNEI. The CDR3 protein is CASREDEGAGALAKNIQYF. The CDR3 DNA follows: TGTGCCAGCAGGGAAGACGAGGGGGCAGGTGCCTTAGCCAAAAACATTCAGTACTTC.

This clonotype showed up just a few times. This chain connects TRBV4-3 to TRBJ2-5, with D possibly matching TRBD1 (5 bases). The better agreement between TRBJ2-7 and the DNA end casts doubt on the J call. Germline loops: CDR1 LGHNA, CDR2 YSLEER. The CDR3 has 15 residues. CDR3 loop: CASSQDRRQSYEQYF. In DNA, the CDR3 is TGCGCCAGCAGCCAAGATCGGAGACAGTCCTACGAGCAGTACTTC.

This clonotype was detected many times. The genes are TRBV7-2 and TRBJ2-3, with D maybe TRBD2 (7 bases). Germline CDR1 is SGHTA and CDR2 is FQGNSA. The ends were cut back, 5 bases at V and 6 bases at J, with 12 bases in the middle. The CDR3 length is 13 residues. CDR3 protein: CASSNRGADTQYF. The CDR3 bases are TGTGCCAGCAGCAACCGGGGGGCGGATACGCAGTATTTT.

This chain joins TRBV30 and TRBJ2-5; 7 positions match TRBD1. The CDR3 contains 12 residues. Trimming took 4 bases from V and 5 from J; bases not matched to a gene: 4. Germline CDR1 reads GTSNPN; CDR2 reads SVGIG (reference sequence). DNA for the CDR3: TGTGCCTGGAAAACAGGGGCTGAGACCCAGTACTTC. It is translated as CAWKTGAETQYF.

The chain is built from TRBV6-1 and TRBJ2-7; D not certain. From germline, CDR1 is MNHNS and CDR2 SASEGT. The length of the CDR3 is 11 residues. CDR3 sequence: CAAKGSYEQYF. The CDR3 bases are TGTGCAGCGAAGGGTTCCTACGAGCAGTACTTC.

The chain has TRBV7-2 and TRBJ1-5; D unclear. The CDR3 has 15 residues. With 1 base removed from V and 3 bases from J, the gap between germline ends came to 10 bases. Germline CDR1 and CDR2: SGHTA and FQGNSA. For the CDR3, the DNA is TGTGCCAGCAGCTTAGGCTCAGGTTACAATCAGCCCCAGCATTTT. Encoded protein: CASSLGSGYNQPQHF.

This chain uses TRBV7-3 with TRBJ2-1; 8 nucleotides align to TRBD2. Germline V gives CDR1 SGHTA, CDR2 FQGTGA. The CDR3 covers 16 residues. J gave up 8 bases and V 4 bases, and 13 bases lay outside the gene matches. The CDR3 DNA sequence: TGTGCCAGCAGCTCCCTAGCGGGTAAGGTAGACCATGAGCAGTTCTTC. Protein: CASSSLAGKVDHEQFF. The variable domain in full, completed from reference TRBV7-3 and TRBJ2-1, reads GAGVSQTPSNKVTEKGKYVELRCDPISGHTALYWYRQSLGQGPEFLIYFQGTGAADDSGLPNDRFFAVRPEGSVSTLKIQRTERGDSAVYLCASSSLAGKVDHEQFFGPGTRLTVL.

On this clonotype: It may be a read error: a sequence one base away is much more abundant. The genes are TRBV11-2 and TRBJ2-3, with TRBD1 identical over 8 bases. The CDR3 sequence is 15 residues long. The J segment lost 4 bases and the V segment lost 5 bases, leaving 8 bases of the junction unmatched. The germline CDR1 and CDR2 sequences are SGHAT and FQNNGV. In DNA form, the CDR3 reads TGTGCCAGCAGCGCAAGGGACAGGAGCGCAGATACGCAGTATTTT. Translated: CASSARDRSADTQYF. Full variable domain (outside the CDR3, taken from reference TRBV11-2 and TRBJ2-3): EAGVAQSPRYKIIEKRQSVAFWCNPISGHATLYWYQQILGQGPKLLIQFQNNGVVDDSQLPKDRFSAERLKGVDSTLKIQPAKLEDSAVYLCASSARDRSADTQYFGPGTRLTVL.

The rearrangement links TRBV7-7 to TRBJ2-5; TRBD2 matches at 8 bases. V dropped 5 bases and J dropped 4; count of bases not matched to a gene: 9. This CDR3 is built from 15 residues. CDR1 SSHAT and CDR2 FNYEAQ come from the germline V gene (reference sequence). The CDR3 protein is CASSRGPGRVETQYF. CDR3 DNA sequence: TGTGCCAGCAGCCGCGGACCCGGGAGGGTAGAGACCCAGTACTTC.

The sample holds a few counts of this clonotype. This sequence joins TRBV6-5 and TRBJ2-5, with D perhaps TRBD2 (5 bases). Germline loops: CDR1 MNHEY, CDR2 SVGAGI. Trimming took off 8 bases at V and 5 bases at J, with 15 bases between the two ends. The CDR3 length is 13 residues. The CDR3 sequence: CASGRTRGETQYF. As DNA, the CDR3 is TGTGCCAGCGGCCGGACTCGAGGGGAGACCCAGTACTTC.

CDR3 protein: CASSQDLWAGGKTYEQYF. In DNA, the CDR3 is TGTGCCAGCAGCCAAGATCTTTGGGCGGGAGGGAAGACCTACGAGCAGTACTTC. This chain connects TRBV3-1 to TRBJ2-7; 9 bases are a match to TRBD2. This CDR3 is 18 amino acids long. V was pared by 0 bases and J by 2 bases, with 11 bases of the junction left unmatched. CDR1 LGHDT and CDR2 YNNKEL come from the germline V gene (reference sequence).

This CDR3 reads CSVRSTGTYNEQYF. CDR3 nucleotides: TGCAGCGTTCGATCGACAGGGACCTACAATGAGCAGTACTTC. The chain employs TRBV29-1 and TRBJ2-4, with TRBD1 matching over 7 bases. CDR1 SQVTM and CDR2 ANQGSEA come from the germline V gene. J lost 13 bases, V lost 5 bases, and 17 bases had no gene match. CDR3 length equals 14 residues.